What follows are 20 T cell receptor beta chains derived from one specimen sequenced in a study of cytomegalovirus exposure and HLA in healthy donors. The PCR employed 60 Vbeta primers together with 13 Jbeta primers. This table comes from immunoSEQ multiplex PCR, and its TCRdb copy is limited to in-frame clones, with some not included. The repertoire includes 130,000 to 150,000 clones, around four fifths of them detected once, and about 3.7% sits in the top ten. Sequencing was performed on PBMCs. The receptor source for this set is a male donor in good health and CMV-seronegative.

The chain employs TRBV6-1 and TRBJ1-4; D not resolved. Germline CDR1 MNHNS, CDR2 SASEGT. The V and J ends lost 5 bases and 6 bases respectively, with 10 bases between them. This CDR3 region has 13 residues. The CDR3 sequence is CASSPGFDEKLFF. CDR3 sequence (DNA): TGTGCCAGCAGTCCGGGGTTTGATGAAAAACTGTTTTTT.

This chain joins TRBV28 and TRBJ1-2, with a tentative D call TRBD1 (6 bases). V lost 5 bases to trimming and J lost 1 base, with 14 bases between them. CDR3 length equals 15 residues. Germline CDR1 MDHEN, CDR2 SYDVKM. CDR3 sequence reads: CASSDSRGNNYGYTF. In DNA form, the CDR3 reads TGTGCCAGCAGTGACTCCAGGGGCAATAACTATGGCTACACCTTC.

The J gene is TRBJ1-2, the V gene TRBV7-8; D gene uncertain. Trimming took 5 bases from V and 4 from J, leaving 17 bases between them. The CDR3 runs to 15 residues. Germline CDR1 SGHVS, CDR2 FQNEAQ. The DNA of the CDR3 is TGTGCCAGCAGCCTAAGGCGGGGAACGGGCTATGGCTACACCTTC. Protein sequence: CASSLRRGTGYGYTF. The full variable domain, completed using reference TRBV7-8 and TRBJ1-2, is GAGVSQSPRYKVAKRGQDVALRCDPISGHVSLFWYQQALGQGPEFLTYFQNEAQLDKSGLPSDRFFAERPEGSVSTLKIQRTQQEDSAVYLCASSLRRGTGYGYTFGSGTRLTVV.

Concerning this clone itself: At one of its ends the junction is not consistent with the germline gene, which may arise from a read error. The chain uses TRBV7-9 and TRBJ1-2; no reliable D call. Germline V lookup: CDR1 SEHNR, CDR2 FQNEAQ (reference sequence). The CDR3 is made up of 12 amino acids. The CDR3 nucleotides read TGTTCCAGCAGTCCCCCTGGGGAGGGCTACACCTTC. Protein product: CSSSPPGEGYTF.

This chain uses TRBV18 with TRBJ1-2; TRBD1 matches at 12 bases. The CDR3 loop spans 17 amino acids. Germline trimming cut 0 bases from V and 8 bases from J; bases unmatched to any gene: 10. Germline lookup yields CDR1 KGHSH and CDR2 LQKENI. CDR3 nucleotide sequence: TGTGCCAGCTCACCACCAGGGGACAGGGGGCGCATTTCGGGCTACACCTTC. It is translated as CASSPPGDRGRISGYTF.

V and J are TRBV7-9 and TRBJ1-2; D is perhaps TRBD1 (6 bases). Germline assignment: CDR1 SEHNR and CDR2 FQNEAQ (reference sequence). Trimming cost V 0 bases and J 8 bases, with 16 bases left between them. The CDR3 runs to 15 residues. The CDR3 here is CASSLAGTIEFGYTF. CDR3 nucleotides: TGTGCCAGCAGCTTAGCCGGGACAATCGAATTCGGCTACACCTTC. Looking up the rest from reference TRBV7-9 and TRBJ1-2 gives the full variable domain: DTGVSQNPRHKITKRGQNVTFRCDPISEHNRLYWYRQTLGQGPEFLTYFQNEAQLEKSRLLSDRFSAERPKGSFSTLEIQRTEQGDSAMYLCASSLAGTIEFGYTFGSGTRLTVV.

The chain is built from TRBV19 and TRBJ1-1; D ambiguous. CDR1 is LNHDA, CDR2 SQIVND, per germline (reference sequence). The CDR3 totals 13 residues. Trimming shortened V by 4 bases and J by 9 bases, and 15 bases separated the two germline ends. CDR3 nucleotide sequence: TGTGCCAGTAGTAAGCGCGGGGAATATCAAGCTTTCTTT. The encoded protein is CASSKRGEYQAFF. The complete variable domain, with remaining parts taken from reference TRBV19 and TRBJ1-1, reads DGGITQSPKYLFRKEGQNVTLSCEQNLNHDAMYWYRQDPGQGLRLIYYSQIVNDFQKGDIAEGYSVSREKKESFPLTVTSAQKNPTAFYLCASSKRGEYQAFFGQGTRLTVV.

The chain has TRBV5-4 and TRBJ2-1; 10 bases agree with TRBD2. V shed 4 bases and J 4 bases; nucleotides not matched to a gene: 8. Germline CDR1 reads SGHNT; CDR2 reads YYREEE (reference sequence). The CDR3 is made up of 16 amino acids. The CDR3 sequence is CASSQRGGVVYNEQFF. The CDR3 DNA reads as TGTGCCAGCAGCCAGCGGGGGGGCGTAGTGTACAATGAGCAGTTCTTC.

This chain joins TRBV6-1 and TRBJ1-6, with 7 bases matching TRBD1. The CDR3 contains 15 residues. Per the germline V gene, CDR1 is MNHNS and CDR2 is SASEGT. The V gene end was trimmed by 6 bases and the J gene end by 7 bases; junction bases not matched to a gene: 9. CDR3 residues: CASRVTGLRNSPLHF. CDR3 in DNA: TGTGCCAGCAGGGTGACAGGGCTGAGGAATTCACCCCTCCACTTT.

The table lists this clone with a few counts. This rearrangement joins TRBV14 to TRBJ1-2, with TRBD1 matching 7 bases. Germline trimming cut 0 bases from V and 6 bases from J; bases unmatched to any gene: 7. Looked up from germline, CDR1 is SGHDN and CDR2 is FVKESK. This CDR3 has 15 residues. The CDR3 protein is CASSQEGGGQDGYTF. CDR3 sequence (DNA): TGTGCCAGCAGCCAAGAAGGAGGGGGCCAGGATGGCTACACCTTC.

For this clone: Germline and junction disagree at one end, which may indicate a read error. The rearrangement links TRBV7-9 to TRBJ1-3; 7 bases line up with TRBD1. This CDR3 has 16 amino acids. Germline values: CDR1 SEHNR, CDR2 FQNEAQ (reference sequence). The chain's CDR3 is CSSSTRDSHSGNTIYF. For the CDR3, the DNA is TGTTCCAGCAGCACTAGGGACAGCCACTCTGGAAACACCATATATTTT.

This clone has a handful of counts. The chain combines TRBV10-3 with TRBJ1-3; 7 positions match TRBD1. This CDR3 region has 15 residues. With 8 bases clipped from V and 4 bases from J, the junction kept 11 bases outside the gene matches. Germline V gene data show CDR1 as ENHRY and CDR2 as SYGVKD. CDR3 bases: TGTGCCATCCGCGACTCAGGGGGGTCAGGAAACACCATATATTTT. This codes for CAIRDSGGSGNTIYF.

The J gene is TRBJ2-7, the V gene TRBV27, with TRBD2 matching 8 bases. CDR3 length: 15 residues. Trimming at V came to 3 bases and at J to 7 bases, leaving 11 bases not matched to a gene. Germline CDR1 reads MNHEY; CDR2 reads SMNVEV (reference sequence). The CDR3 sequence is CASSFSPGGTGEQYF. The CDR3 DNA reads TGTGCCAGCAGTTTCTCCCCGGGAGGGACTGGGGAGCAGTACTTC.

This clone has just a few counts. The gene calls are TRBV10-1 and TRBJ2-4; 10 bases fit TRBD1. Germline assignment: CDR1 WNHNN and CDR2 SYGVQD (reference sequence). The trim removed 5 bases at V and 1 base at J, leaving 2 bases unmatched. The CDR3 has 15 residues. The CDR3 nucleotides read TGCGCCAGCAGTCCGGGACAGGGGGCCAAAAACATTCAGTACTTC. It codes for CASSPGQGAKNIQYF.

This chain links TRBV27 with TRBJ2-7, with 7 positions matching TRBD1. Germline values: CDR1 MNHEY, CDR2 SMNVEV (reference sequence). This CDR3 spans 14 amino acids. The V and J ends lost 8 bases and 0 bases, in that order; junction bases with no gene match: 7. The CDR3: CASSRDSPSYEQYF. CDR3 bases: TGTGCCAGCTCTCGGGACAGCCCCTCCTACGAGCAGTACTTC.

The chain recombines TRBV7-9 with TRBJ2-1, with 10 bases fitting TRBD1. Germline V gene lookup returns CDR1 SEHNR and CDR2 FQNEAQ (reference sequence). The CDR3 sequence is 16 residues long. V dropped 4 bases and J dropped 3; count of bases not matched to a gene: 6. In DNA form, the CDR3 reads TGTGCCAGCAGCTCTCGACGGGACAGGGGCTACAATGAGCAGTTCTTC. It translates to CASSSRRDRGYNEQFF.

The J gene is TRBJ1-2, the V gene TRBV7-9, with 7 bases matching TRBD1. The trim removed 5 bases at V and 2 bases at J, leaving 2 bases unmatched. The CDR3 contains 13 residues. Looked up from germline, CDR1 is SEHNR and CDR2 is FQNEAQ (reference sequence). The CDR3 nucleotides read TGTGCCAGCAGCCCGACAGGGAACTATGGCTACACCTTC. Translation: CASSPTGNYGYTF.

The V and J genes are TRBV19 and TRBJ2-1, with D hard to call. Trimming took off 5 bases at V and 0 bases at J, with 20 bases between the two ends. This CDR3 region has 18 residues. Germline CDR1 is LNHDA and CDR2 is SQIVND (reference sequence). The CDR3 DNA sequence: TGTGCCAGTAGTCAGGCGCCCAAGGTCACAAGCTCCTACAATGAGCAGTTCTTC. Translation gives CASSQAPKVTSSYNEQFF. The whole variable domain, filled in from reference TRBV19 and TRBJ2-1, reads DGGITQSPKYLFRKEGQNVTLSCEQNLNHDAMYWYRQDPGQGLRLIYYSQIVNDFQKGDIAEGYSVSREKKESFPLTVTSAQKNPTAFYLCASSQAPKVTSSYNEQFFGPGTRLTVL.

The chain carries TRBV28 and TRBJ2-5; a weak D match, TRBD1 (6 bases). The DNA matches TRBJ2-7 better at its end, which makes the J call doubtful. The germline CDR1 and CDR2 sequences are MDHEN and SYDVKM. The CDR3 is 12 residues long. This chain's CDR3 is CASSLTGLEQYF. The DNA for the CDR3 is TGTGCCAGCAGTTTGACAGGACTCGAGCAGTACTTC.

The chain carries TRBV21-1 and TRBJ2-2; the table's D call, TRBD1, was not checked against the DNA. TRBV21-1 is a recognized pseudogene. The CDR3 runs 15 residues. In DNA, the CDR3 is TGTGCCAGCAGCAAATCACAGGGGTGCACCGGGGAGCTGTTTTTT. Its protein is CASSKSQGCTGELFF.